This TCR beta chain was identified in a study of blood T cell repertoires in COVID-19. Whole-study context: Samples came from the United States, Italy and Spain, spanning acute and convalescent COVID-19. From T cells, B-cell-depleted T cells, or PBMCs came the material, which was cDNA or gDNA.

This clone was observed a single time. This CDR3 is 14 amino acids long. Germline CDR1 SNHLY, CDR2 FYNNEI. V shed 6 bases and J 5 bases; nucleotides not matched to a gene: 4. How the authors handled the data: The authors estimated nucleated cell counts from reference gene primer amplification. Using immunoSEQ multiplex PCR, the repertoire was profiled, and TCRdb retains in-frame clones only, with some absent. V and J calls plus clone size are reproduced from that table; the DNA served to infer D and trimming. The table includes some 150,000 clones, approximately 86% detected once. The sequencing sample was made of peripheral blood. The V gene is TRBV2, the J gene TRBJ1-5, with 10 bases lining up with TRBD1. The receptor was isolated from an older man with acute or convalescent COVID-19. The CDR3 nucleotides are TGTGCCAGCAGCGAGGACAGGGGGTATCAGCCCCAGCATTTT. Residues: CASSEDRGYQPQHF.